These 3 T cell receptor beta chains originate from one sample sequenced in a study of blood T cell repertoires in COVID-19. Sequencing was performed with immunoSEQ multiplex PCR; in TCRdb, only in-frame clones are kept and a portion is missing. The sample has tens of thousands of clones; about 86% are singletons. Material: peripheral blood. These receptors all stem from a human donor with acute or convalescent COVID-19. The donor label of this sample is uncertain.

The chain joins TRBV27 to TRBJ2-1; maybe TRBD1 (5 bases). Trimming left V 7 bases short and J 7 bases short, with 14 bases between. The CDR3 has 13 amino acids. Germline CDR1 and CDR2: MNHEY and SMNVEV (reference sequence). This CDR3 reads CASTHWGENEQFF. CDR3 DNA sequence: TGTGCCAGCACGCACTGGGGCGAGAATGAGCAGTTCTTC.

The rearrangement uses TRBV4-1 and TRBJ2-7; D possibly corresponds to TRBD2 (5 bases). Germline V lookup: CDR1 MGHRA, CDR2 YSYEKL. V was clipped by 0 bases and J by 1 base, with 16 bases between them. CDR3 length: 17 residues. CDR3 sequence (DNA): TGCGCCAGCAGCCAAGACGCGGCGGGCACGAGATCCTACGAGCAGTACTTC. This gives the protein CASSQDAAGTRSYEQYF.

V is TRBV6-5 and J is TRBJ2-3; possibly TRBD1 for D (6 bases). The germline V gene encodes CDR1 MNHEY and CDR2 SVGAGI. CDR3 size: 13 residues. V shed 6 bases and J shed 3 bases, with 10 bases lying between them. The CDR3 sequence is CASRDSGTDTQYF. The CDR3 DNA sequence: TGTGCCAGCAGGGACAGCGGAACAGATACGCAGTATTTT.